These 20 T cell receptor beta chains were sequenced from one sample in a study of blood T cell repertoires in COVID-19. TCRdb's table, derived via immunoSEQ multiplex PCR, lists solely in-frame clones and lacks some. This sample has 220,000 or so clones, with about 90% found just once. Input material: PBMCs or T cells enriched from blood (not recorded which). The receptors were gathered from a woman in her fifties or sixties with acute COVID-19.

The V call is TRBV7-2, the J call TRBJ2-2; a weak D match, TRBD2 (5 bases). V lost 1 base and J 1 base, leaving 7 bases between the germline ends. This CDR3 region has 15 residues. Germline lookup yields CDR1 SGHTA and CDR2 FQGNSA. For the CDR3, the DNA is TGTGCCAGCAGCTTAGGCGGGTTGAACACCGGGGAGCTGTTTTTT. Its translation is CASSLGGLNTGELFF.

The chain has TRBV10-3 and TRBJ2-3, with 8 bases aligning to TRBD2. The junction had 14 bases not matched to a gene; V was cut back by 4 bases and J by 8 bases. This CDR3 region has 16 residues. Germline CDR1 is ENHRY and CDR2 is SYGVKD. The CDR3 here is CAISASERERVGTQYF. The CDR3, as DNA: TGTGCCATCAGTGCCTCGGAGCGGGAGAGAGTAGGTACGCAGTATTTT.

This chain connects TRBV25-1 to TRBJ1-5, with D perhaps matching TRBD1 (6 bases). The CDR3 covers 13 residues. The germline V and J ends were trimmed by 9 bases and 5 bases, with 14 bases remaining between them. Germline V lookup: CDR1 MGHDK, CDR2 SYGVNS. Written as DNA, the CDR3 is TGTGCCAGGCGACAGGTAAAGGATCAGCCCCAGCATTTT. It translates to CARRQVKDQPQHF. Complete variable domain (other parts from reference TRBV25-1 and TRBJ1-5): EADIYQTPRYLVIGTGKKITLECSQTMGHDKMYWYQQDPGMELHLIHYSYGVNSTEKGDLSSESTVSRIRTEHFPLTLESARPSHTSQYLCARRQVKDQPQHFGDGTRLSIL.

This clone was observed once. The chain uses TRBV5-1 and TRBJ2-3; a possible D gene is TRBD1 (6 bases). The CDR3 sequence is 14 residues long. V was pared by 6 bases and J by 1 base, with 12 bases between. Germline V gene sequence: CDR1 SGHRS, CDR2 YFSETQ. CDR3 residues: CASIAGDGTDTQYF. Written as DNA, the CDR3 is TGCGCCAGCATAGCAGGGGACGGCACAGATACGCAGTATTTT.

This clone was detected only a few times. V gene TRBV27 combines with J gene TRBJ2-2; 9 bases line up with TRBD1. The CDR3 consists of 15 residues. Trimming removed 10 bases from V and 4 bases from J; junction bases left unmatched: 10. Germline CDR1 and CDR2: MNHEY and SMNVEV (reference sequence). The CDR3 DNA reads TGTGCCACCTCCTACAGGGGGCGAACCACCGGGGAGCTGTTTTTT. Residues: CATSYRGRTTGELFF.

The chain joins TRBV6-2 or TRBV6-3 to TRBJ2-7; D remains unclear. This CDR3 has 14 amino acids. Germline V lookup: CDR1 MNHEY, CDR2 SVGEGT. Trimming pared 6 bases from V and 5 bases from J, leaving 17 bases between. The CDR3 is CASSSMPGRHEQYF. The CDR3 DNA reads TGTGCCAGCAGCTCTATGCCGGGTAGACACGAGCAGTACTTC.

This chain links TRBV30 with TRBJ1-4; the D gene is possibly TRBD1 (5 bases). The CDR3 runs 13 residues. Trimming took 3 bases from V and 4 from J, leaving 9 bases between them. The germline gives CDR1 GTSNPN, CDR2 SVGIG (reference sequence). The CDR3 DNA reads TGTGCCTGGAGGGCAGGGAATAATGAAAAACTGTTTTTT. Translation: CAWRAGNNEKLFF.

The V and J genes are TRBV12-3 or TRBV12-4 and TRBJ2-2; D is unresolved. The CDR3 has 13 residues. The V gene lost 5 bases and the J gene lost 4 bases, with 8 bases spanning the gap. In nucleotides, the CDR3 is TGTGCCAGCAGTCCACACGTCACCGGGGAGCTGTTTTTT. Residues: CASSPHVTGELFF.

V and J are TRBV5-1 and TRBJ2-7, with 12 bases fitting TRBD2. Germline V CDR1 and CDR2: SGHRS, YFSETQ. The CDR3 totals 14 residues. V shed 4 bases and J 3 bases; nucleotides not matched to a gene: 2. Here the CDR3 reads CASSATSGSYEQYF. CDR3 nucleotides: TGCGCCAGCAGCGCGACTAGCGGGAGCTACGAGCAGTACTTC.

The rearrangement links TRBV15 to TRBJ1-2; a weak D match, TRBD1 (5 bases). The CDR3 covers 15 residues. V was trimmed by 0 bases and J by 7 bases, leaving 15 bases between them. Germline values: CDR1 LNHNV, CDR2 YYDKDF (reference sequence). CDR3 sequence reads: CATSREGVGGFGYTF. CDR3 nucleotide sequence: TGTGCCACCAGCAGAGAGGGGGTTGGGGGGTTTGGCTACACCTTC.

The chain has TRBV25-1 and TRBJ1-1; no reliable D call. The CDR3 totals 11 residues. CDR1 and CDR2 from the germline V gene are MGHDK and SYGVNS. Between the trimmed V and J ends, which lost 6 bases and 8 bases, there was a span of 10 bases. This CDR3 reads CASRKTAEAFF. The CDR3 DNA reads TGTGCCAGCAGAAAAACTGCCGAAGCTTTCTTT.

The sample holds one count of this clone. This sequence joins TRBV5-1 and TRBJ2-5; D might be TRBD2 (5 bases). The CDR3 sequence is 14 residues long. Per germline, CDR1 SGHRS and CDR2 YFSETQ. Trimming took off 3 bases at V and 5 bases at J, with 14 bases between the two ends. The CDR3, as DNA: TGCGCCAGCAGCTCCATCGCCAGGAGGGAGACCCAGTACTTC. Its protein product is CASSSIARRETQYF.

The chain has TRBV7-2 and TRBJ2-3; D might be TRBD2 (5 bases). The V gene lost 5 bases and the J gene lost 4 bases, with 13 bases spanning the gap. The germline V gene has CDR1 SGHTA and CDR2 FQGNSA. The CDR3 is made up of 14 amino acids. CDR3 bases: TGTGCCAGCAGCCCCTGGACTCCGCCAGATACGCAGTATTTT. Translated, it gives CASSPWTPPDTQYF.

This chain uses TRBV11-2 with TRBJ1-3, with 10 positions matching TRBD1. V dropped 2 bases and J dropped 2; count of bases not matched to a gene: 3. The CDR3 consists of 16 residues. Germline V gives CDR1 SGHAT, CDR2 FQNNGV. CDR3: CASSLRGQGTGNTIYF. The CDR3 DNA sequence: TGTGCCAGCAGCTTAAGGGGACAGGGGACTGGAAACACCATATATTTT.

The genes are TRBV28 and TRBJ2-1, with 9 bases identical to TRBD2. V shed 6 bases, J shed 4 bases, and the junction held 7 bases outside the gene matches. CDR1 MDHEN and CDR2 SYDVKM come from the germline V gene. The CDR3 totals 15 residues. This chain's CDR3 is CASSIRLAEYNEQFF. The CDR3 nucleotides read TGTGCCAGCAGCATTAGACTAGCGGAGTACAATGAGCAGTTCTTC.

This chain uses TRBV5-4 with TRBJ2-7, with D possibly TRBD2 on 6 matching bases. The V gene lost 3 bases and the J gene lost 3 bases, with 22 bases spanning the gap. Germline values: CDR1 SGHNT, CDR2 YYREEE (reference sequence). The CDR3 is 17 amino acids. CDR3 nucleotides: TGTGCCAGCAGCTGGACCCTTCTGGCGGGATCCAACTACGAGCAGTACTTC. Its protein product is CASSWTLLAGSNYEQYF.

The genes are TRBV24-1 and TRBJ1-5; D not certain. Germline assignment: CDR1 KGHDR and CDR2 SFDVKD. Deletions cut 4 bases from V and 5 bases from J, with 14 bases between. This CDR3 has 15 amino acids. The CDR3 sequence: CATSDGGRPDQPQHF. CDR3 coding DNA: TGTGCCACCAGTGACGGCGGAAGGCCTGATCAGCCCCAGCATTTT.

This clone was observed a single time. The chain couples TRBV6-5 to TRBJ2-7, with 7 nucleotides matching TRBD2. The CDR3 has 16 amino acids. V shed 2 bases and J 4 bases; nucleotides not matched to a gene: 11. Germline loops: CDR1 MNHEY, CDR2 SVGAGI. The CDR3: CASSYRDPTSYYEQYF. Written as DNA, the CDR3 is TGTGCCAGCAGTTACCGGGATCCGACTAGCTATTACGAGCAGTACTTC.

The chain couples TRBV20-1 to TRBJ1-6; 8 bases align to TRBD1. Germline V lookup: CDR1 DFQATT, CDR2 SNEGSKA (reference sequence). With 6 bases clipped from V and 2 bases from J, the junction kept 6 bases outside the gene matches. The CDR3 runs to 15 residues. The CDR3 nucleotides read TGCAGTGCCAGTGACAGGGGACCCTATAATTCACCCCTCCACTTT. Its protein is CSASDRGPYNSPLHF.

The chain combines TRBV9 with TRBJ1-2, with 7 bases lining up with TRBD1. There are 15 residues in the CDR3. The V gene end was trimmed by 3 bases and the J gene end by 4 bases; junction bases not matched to a gene: 9. Germline V gives CDR1 SGDLS, CDR2 YYNGEE. CDR3 DNA: TGTGCCAGCAGCGCACTAGGGGGCATGGGCTATGGCTACACCTTC. The encoded protein is CASSALGGMGYGYTF.